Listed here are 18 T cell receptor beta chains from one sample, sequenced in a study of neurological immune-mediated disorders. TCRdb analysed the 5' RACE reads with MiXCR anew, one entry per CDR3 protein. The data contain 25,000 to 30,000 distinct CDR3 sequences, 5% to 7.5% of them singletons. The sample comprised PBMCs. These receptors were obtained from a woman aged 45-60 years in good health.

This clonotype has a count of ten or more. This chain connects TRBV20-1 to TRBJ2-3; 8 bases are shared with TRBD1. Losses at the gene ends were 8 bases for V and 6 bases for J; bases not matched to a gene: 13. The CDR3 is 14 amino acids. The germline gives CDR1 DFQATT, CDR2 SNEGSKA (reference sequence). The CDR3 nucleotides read TGCAGTCCCTATATGGCAGGGGGCTACGATACGCAGTATTTT. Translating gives CSPYMAGGYDTQYF.

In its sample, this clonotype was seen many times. The CDR3 is CSASTDSSYEQYF. CDR3 bases: TGCAGTGCTAGTACAGACAGTTCCTACGAGCAGTACTTC. This rearrangement joins TRBV20-1 to TRBJ2-7; D perhaps matches TRBD1 (5 bases). The CDR3 spans 13 residues. V lost 3 bases and J 1 base, leaving 10 bases between the germline ends. The germline V gene encodes CDR1 DFQATT and CDR2 SNEGSKA (reference sequence).

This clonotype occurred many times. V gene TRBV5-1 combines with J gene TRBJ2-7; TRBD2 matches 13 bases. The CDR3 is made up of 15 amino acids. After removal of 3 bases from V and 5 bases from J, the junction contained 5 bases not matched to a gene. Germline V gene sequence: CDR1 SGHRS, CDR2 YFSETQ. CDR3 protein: CASSYGLAGVNEQYF. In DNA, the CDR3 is TGCGCCAGCAGCTACGGACTAGCGGGAGTCAACGAGCAGTACTTC. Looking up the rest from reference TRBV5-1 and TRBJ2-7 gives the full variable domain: KAGVTQTPRYLIKTRGQQVTLSCSPISGHRSVSWYQQTPGQGLQFLFEYFSETQRNKGNFPGRFSGRQFSNSRSEMNVSTLELGDSALYLCASSYGLAGVNEQYFGPGTRLTVT.

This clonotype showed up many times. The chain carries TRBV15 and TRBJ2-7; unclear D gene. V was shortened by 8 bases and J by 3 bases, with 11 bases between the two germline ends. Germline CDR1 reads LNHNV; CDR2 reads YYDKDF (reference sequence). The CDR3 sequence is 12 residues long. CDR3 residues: CATGSGSYEQYF. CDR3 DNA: TGTGCCACCGGATCAGGTAGCTACGAGCAGTACTTC.

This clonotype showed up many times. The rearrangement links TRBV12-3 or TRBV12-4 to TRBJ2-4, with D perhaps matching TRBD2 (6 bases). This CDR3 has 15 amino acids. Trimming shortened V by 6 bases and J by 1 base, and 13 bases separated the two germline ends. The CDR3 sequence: CASSVSRGAKNIQYF. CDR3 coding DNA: TGTGCCAGCAGCGTATCCCGGGGGGCCAAAAACATTCAGTACTTC.

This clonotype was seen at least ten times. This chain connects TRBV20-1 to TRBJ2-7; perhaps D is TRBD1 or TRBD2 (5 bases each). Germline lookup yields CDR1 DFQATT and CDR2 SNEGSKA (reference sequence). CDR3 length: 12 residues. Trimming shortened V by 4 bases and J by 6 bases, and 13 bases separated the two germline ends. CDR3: CSAIVLGREQYF. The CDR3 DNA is TGCAGTGCTATCGTTTTGGGACGCGAGCAGTACTTC.

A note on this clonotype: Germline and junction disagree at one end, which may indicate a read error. The CDR3 nucleotides are TGTGCCAACAGTTCGGATGAGCAGTACTTC. Translation: CANSSDEQYF. The chain recombines TRBV28 with TRBJ2-7; D remains unclear. Per the germline V gene, CDR1 is MDHEN and CDR2 is SYDVKM. The CDR3 contains 10 residues.

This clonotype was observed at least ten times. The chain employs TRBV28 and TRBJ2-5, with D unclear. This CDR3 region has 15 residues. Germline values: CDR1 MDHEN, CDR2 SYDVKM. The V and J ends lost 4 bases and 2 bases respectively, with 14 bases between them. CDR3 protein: CASSSGQRAQETQYF. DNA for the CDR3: TGTGCCAGCAGTTCCGGGCAGCGCGCACAAGAGACCCAGTACTTC.

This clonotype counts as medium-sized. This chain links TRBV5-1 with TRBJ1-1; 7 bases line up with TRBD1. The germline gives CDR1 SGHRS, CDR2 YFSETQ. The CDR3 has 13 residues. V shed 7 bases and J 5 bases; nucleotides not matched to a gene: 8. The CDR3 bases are TGCGCCAGCTGGGGACAGAAGGCGACTGAAGCTTTCTTT. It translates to CASWGQKATEAFF.

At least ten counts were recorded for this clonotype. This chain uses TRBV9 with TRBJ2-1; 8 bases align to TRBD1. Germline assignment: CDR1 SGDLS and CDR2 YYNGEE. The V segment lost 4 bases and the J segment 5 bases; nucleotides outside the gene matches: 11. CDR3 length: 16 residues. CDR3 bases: TGTGCCAGCAGCCAACGTCAGGGGGCGGGCCACAATGAGCAGTTCTTC. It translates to CASSQRQGAGHNEQFF.

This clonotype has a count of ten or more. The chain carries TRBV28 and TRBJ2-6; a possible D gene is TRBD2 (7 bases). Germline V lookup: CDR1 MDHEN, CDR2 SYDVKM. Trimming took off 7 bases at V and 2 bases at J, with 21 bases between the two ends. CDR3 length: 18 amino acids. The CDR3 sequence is CASIRVGGRLAGANVLTF. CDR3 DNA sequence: TGTGCCAGCATCCGGGTGGGGGGGCGCTTGGCTGGGGCCAACGTCCTGACTTTC.

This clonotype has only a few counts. CDR3 coding DNA: TGCGCCAGCAGCTTGGCAACCACAGATACGCAGTATTTT. Translation: CASSLATTDTQYF. The chain recombines TRBV5-1 with TRBJ2-3; D is unresolved. The CDR3 is made up of 13 amino acids. Germline CDR1 is SGHRS and CDR2 is YFSETQ. V gave up 0 bases and J gave up 2 bases, with 4 bases separating them.

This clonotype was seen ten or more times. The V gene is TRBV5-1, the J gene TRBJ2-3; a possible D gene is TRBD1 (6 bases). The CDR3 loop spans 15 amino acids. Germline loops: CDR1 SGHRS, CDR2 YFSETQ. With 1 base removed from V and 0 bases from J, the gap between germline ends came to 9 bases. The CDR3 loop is CASSLLGASTDTQYF. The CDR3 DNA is TGCGCCAGCAGCTTGCTGGGGGCCAGCACAGATACGCAGTATTTT.

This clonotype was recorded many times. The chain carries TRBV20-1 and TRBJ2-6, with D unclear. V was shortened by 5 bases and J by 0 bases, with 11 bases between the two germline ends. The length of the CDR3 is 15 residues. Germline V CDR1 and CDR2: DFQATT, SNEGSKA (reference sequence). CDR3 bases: TGCAGTGCTGGAATCGGCAACTCTGGGGCCAACGTCCTGACTTTC. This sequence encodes CSAGIGNSGANVLTF.

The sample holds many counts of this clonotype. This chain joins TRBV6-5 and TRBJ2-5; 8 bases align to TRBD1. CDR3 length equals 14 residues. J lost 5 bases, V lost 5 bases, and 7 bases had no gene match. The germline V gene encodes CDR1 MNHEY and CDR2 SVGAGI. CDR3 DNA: TGTGCCAGCAGTGCTGGACAGGGAAGGGAGACCCAGTACTTC. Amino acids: CASSAGQGRETQYF.

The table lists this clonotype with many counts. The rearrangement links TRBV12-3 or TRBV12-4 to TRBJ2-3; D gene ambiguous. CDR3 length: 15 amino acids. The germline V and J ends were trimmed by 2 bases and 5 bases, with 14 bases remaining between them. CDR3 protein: CASSLIGLFVDTQYF. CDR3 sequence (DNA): TGTGCCAGCAGTTTAATTGGGCTGTTTGTAGATACGCAGTATTTT.

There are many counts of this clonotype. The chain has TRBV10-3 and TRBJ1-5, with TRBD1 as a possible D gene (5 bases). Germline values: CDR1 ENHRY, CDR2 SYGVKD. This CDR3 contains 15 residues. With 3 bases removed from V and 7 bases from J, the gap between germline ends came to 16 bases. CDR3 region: CAISDSGRGVQPQHF. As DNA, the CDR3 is TGTGCCATCAGTGACTCAGGGCGGGGAGTACAGCCCCAGCATTTT.

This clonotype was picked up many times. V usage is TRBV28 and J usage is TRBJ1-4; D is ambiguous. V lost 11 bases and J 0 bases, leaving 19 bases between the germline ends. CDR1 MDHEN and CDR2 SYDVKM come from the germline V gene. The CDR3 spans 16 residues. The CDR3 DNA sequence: TGTGCCCCCAAGAGGGTGGCAGCTCCAACTAATGAAAAACTGTTTTTT. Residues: CAPKRVAAPTNEKLFF.